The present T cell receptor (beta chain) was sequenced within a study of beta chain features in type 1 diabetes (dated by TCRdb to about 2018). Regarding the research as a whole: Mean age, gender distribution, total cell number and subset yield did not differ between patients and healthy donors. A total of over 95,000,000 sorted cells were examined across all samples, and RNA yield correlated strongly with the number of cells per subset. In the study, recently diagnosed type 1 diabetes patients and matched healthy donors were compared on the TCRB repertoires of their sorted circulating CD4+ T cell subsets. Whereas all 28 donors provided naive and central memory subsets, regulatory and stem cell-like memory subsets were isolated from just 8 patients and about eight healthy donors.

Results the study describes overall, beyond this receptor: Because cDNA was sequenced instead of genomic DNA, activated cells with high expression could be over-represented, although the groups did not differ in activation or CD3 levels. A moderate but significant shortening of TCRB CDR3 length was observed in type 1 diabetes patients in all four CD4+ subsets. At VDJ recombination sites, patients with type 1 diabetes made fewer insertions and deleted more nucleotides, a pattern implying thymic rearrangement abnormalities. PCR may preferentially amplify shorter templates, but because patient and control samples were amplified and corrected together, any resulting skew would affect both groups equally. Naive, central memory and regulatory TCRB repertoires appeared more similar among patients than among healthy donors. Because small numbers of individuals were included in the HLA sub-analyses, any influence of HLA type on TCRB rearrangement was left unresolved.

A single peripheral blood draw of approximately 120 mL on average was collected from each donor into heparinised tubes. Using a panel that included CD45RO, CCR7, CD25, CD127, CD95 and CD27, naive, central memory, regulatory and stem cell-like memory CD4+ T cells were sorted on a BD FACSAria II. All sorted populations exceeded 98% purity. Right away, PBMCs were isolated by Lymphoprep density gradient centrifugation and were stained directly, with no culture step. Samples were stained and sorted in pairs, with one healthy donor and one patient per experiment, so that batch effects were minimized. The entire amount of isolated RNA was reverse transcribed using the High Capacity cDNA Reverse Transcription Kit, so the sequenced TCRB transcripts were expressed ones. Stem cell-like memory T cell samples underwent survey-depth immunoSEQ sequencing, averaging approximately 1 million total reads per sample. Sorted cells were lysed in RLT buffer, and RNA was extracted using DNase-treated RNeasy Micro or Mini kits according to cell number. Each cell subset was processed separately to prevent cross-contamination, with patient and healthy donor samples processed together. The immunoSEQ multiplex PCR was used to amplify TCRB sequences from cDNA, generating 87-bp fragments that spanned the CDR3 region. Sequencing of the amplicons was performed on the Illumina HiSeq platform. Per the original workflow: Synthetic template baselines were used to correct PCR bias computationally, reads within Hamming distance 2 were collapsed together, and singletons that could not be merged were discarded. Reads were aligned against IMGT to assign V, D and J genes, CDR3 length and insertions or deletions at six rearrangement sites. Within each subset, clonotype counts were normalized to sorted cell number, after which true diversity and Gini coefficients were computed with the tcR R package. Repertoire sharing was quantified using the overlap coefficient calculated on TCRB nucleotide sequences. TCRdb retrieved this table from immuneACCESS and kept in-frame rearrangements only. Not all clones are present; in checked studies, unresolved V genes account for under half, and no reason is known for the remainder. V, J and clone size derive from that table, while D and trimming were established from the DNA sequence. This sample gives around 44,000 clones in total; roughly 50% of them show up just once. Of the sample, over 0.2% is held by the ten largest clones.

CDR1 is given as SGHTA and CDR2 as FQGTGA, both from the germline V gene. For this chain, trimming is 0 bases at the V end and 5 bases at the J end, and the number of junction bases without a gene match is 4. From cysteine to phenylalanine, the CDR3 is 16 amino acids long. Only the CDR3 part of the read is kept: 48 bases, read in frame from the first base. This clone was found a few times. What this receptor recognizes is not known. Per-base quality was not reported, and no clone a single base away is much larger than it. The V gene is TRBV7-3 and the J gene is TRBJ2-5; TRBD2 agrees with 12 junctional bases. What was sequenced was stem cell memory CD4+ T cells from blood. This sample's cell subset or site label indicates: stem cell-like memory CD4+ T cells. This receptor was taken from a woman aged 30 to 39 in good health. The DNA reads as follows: TGTGCCAGCAGCTTAACGTCAGGACTAGCGGGGGAGACCCAGTACTTC. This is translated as CASSLTSGLAGETQYF.